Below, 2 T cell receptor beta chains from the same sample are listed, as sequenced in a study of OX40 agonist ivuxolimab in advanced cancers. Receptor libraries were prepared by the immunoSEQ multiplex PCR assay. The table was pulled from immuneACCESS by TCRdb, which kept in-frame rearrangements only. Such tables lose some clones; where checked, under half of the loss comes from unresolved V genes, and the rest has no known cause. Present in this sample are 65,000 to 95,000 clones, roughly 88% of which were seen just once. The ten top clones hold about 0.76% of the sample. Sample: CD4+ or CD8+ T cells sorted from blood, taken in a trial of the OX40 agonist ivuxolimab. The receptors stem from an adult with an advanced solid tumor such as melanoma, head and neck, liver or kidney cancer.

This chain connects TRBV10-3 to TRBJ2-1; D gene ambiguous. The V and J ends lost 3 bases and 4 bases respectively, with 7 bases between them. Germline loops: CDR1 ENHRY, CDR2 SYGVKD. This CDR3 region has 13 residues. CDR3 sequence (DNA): TGTGCCATCAGTGATGTGCCTTACAATGAGCAGTTCTTC. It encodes CAISDVPYNEQFF.

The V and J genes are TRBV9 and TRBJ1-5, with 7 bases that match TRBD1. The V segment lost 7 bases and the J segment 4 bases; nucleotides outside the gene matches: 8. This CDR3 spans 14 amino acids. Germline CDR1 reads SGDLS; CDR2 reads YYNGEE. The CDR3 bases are TGTGCCAGCGGCCGGGACAGAGGGAATCAGCCCCAGCATTTT. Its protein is CASGRDRGNQPQHF. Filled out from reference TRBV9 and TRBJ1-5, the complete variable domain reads DSGVTQTPKHLITATGQRVTLRCSPRSGDLSVYWYQQSLDQGLQFLIQYYNGEERAKGNILERFSAQQFPDLHSELNLSSLELGDSALYFCASGRDRGNQPQHFGDGTRLSIL.